This TCR beta chain was captured in a study of a mutant IDH1 vaccine in newly diagnosed glioma (dated by TCRdb to the early 2020s). A note on the overall study: Patients received eight vaccinations in weeks 1, 3, 5, 7, 11, 15, 19 and 23, corresponding to visits V03 through V10. Vaccination started 4-6 weeks after radiotherapy alone, or was given together with temozolomide cycles in the groups whose treatment included chemotherapy. Peripheral blood samples were drawn at six visits, namely V03 (baseline), V05, V07, V10, V12 and V13. The roughly 35 treated patients were around 62% male and roughly 40% female, with a mean age of about 43 years. Before enrollment, most patients had been given radiochemotherapy with temozolomide as standard therapy, while the rest had received either radiotherapy alone or temozolomide alone. Longitudinal TCRB deep sequencing was performed for about two dozen treated patients wherever samples were available for exploratory analyses.

The time point label corresponds to: week 11, during vaccination. Every vaccine dose consisted of 300 ug of a 20-mer mutant IDH1 peptide in Montanide, administered subcutaneously together with topical imiquimod. Donors had newly diagnosed WHO grade 3 or 4 IDH1-mutant astrocytomas with loss of nuclear ATRX. The samples were drawn from NOA16, a multicentre, single-arm, open-label phase I trial in Germany that tested a mutant IDH1 peptide vaccine in humans for the first time. Genomic DNA for TCRB sequencing was isolated from EDTA blood with the DNeasy Blood and Tissue Kit. The library was produced with the immunoSEQ multiplex PCR assay. The hsTCRB Kit was used according to the manufacturer's protocol to amplify rearranged TCR beta chain sequences. TCRB libraries were sequenced on an Illumina MiSeq. As for the original processing: The proprietary platform of the kit vendor was used for demultiplexing, trimming and gene mapping. TCRdb took this table from immuneACCESS and kept in-frame rearrangements with V and J called. Such tables lack part of the clones; where checked against another copy, unresolved V genes explain under half of the gap, and the rest is unexplained. D and trimming come from the DNA, and the V and J calls and clone size come from that table. The sample yields around 30,000 clones; around 90% were counted once. Around 20% of the sample is taken by the ten largest.

From cysteine to phenylalanine, the CDR3 is 15 amino acids long. This entry keeps only the CDR3 DNA: 45 bases, framed from base 1. Per the germline V gene, SGHRS is the CDR1 and YFSETQ is the CDR2. The V end loses 0 bases and the J end loses 3 bases, and a stretch of 10 bases separates them. To note about this clone: The antigen this receptor binds is unknown. One base away there is no much larger clone; base qualities are not given.

The full study reports these points: Pseudoprogression appeared unrelated to alterations in the top peripheral T cell clonotypes detected by TCRB sequencing. It was noted by the authors that analyses of patient blood samples could not be reproduced owing to sample limitations. Immune responses induced by the vaccine were seen in approximately 92% of patients across multiple MHC alleles. Selection of PBMC samples for TCRB deep sequencing was based on availability.

This specimen consisted of PBMCs, obtained from a glioma patient whose treatment included an IDH1 peptide vaccine. This TCR was recovered from a man between 18 and 29 years old with glioma. The chain is assembled from TRBV5-1 and TRBJ1-5, with the D gene call left open. The CDR3 reads as follows: CASSLEYGSNQPQHF. The base sequence is TGCGCCAGCAGCTTGGAATACGGATCCAATCAGCCCCAGCATTTT.